These 29 T cell receptor beta chains originate from one sample sequenced in a study of vaccination and CD4 T cells after COVID-19. Cultured CD4+ T cells had their DNA profiled by the Oncomine TCR Beta short-read assay. TCRdb used MiXCR to reprocess the PCR reads, holding one entry per CDR3 protein. The repertoire holds more than 12,000 distinct CDR3 sequences, with about 55% as singletons. Treatment specified: roughly 10-day PBMC culture with coronavirus spike peptide pools or control peptides (ViraFEST assay). The antigens these receptors bind are not known. The sample comprised CD4+ T cells from blood, cultured in vitro. The receptor source for this set is a human donor who had recovered from COVID-19.

The rearrangement uses TRBV19 and TRBJ1-6; a weak D match, TRBD1 (6 bases). The CDR3 contains 15 residues. From germline, CDR1 is LNHDA and CDR2 SQIVND (reference sequence). The V gene lost 2 bases and the J gene lost 8 bases, with 13 bases spanning the gap. The CDR3 nucleotides read TGTGCCAGTAGTATACAGGGGACTTCGTATTCACCCCTCCACTTT. Encoded protein: CASSIQGTSYSPLHF.

The rearrangement joins TRBV4-3 to TRBJ2-4; no clear D. The CDR3 extends over 17 amino acids. CDR1 and CDR2 from the germline V gene are LGHNA and YSLEER. V lost 1 base and J lost 9, with 22 bases in between. The DNA for the CDR3 is TGCGCCAGCAGCCAAGGGTCTCTGACCTCTAGGGTGGGCATTCAGTACTTC. It encodes CASSQGSLTSRVGIQYF.

V gene TRBV24-1 combines with J gene TRBJ2-2; 9 bases agree with TRBD1. There are 19 residues in the CDR3. The germline gives CDR1 KGHDR, CDR2 SFDVKD. V lost 4 bases to trimming and J lost 4 bases; unmatched junction nucleotides: 15. In DNA, the CDR3 is TGTGCCACCAGTGACCGGGGACAGGGTTCGGGGTTTGGCACCGGGGAGCTGTTTTTT. Protein product: CATSDRGQGSGFGTGELFF.

This chain links TRBV7-3 with TRBJ1-3; D remains unclear. Germline CDR1 is SGHTA and CDR2 is FQGTGA. V lost 5 bases to trimming and J lost 4 bases, with 12 bases between them. This CDR3 contains 14 residues. CDR3 bases: TGTGCCAGCAGCGCCGACTATACCGGAAACACCATATATTTT. This sequence encodes CASSADYTGNTIYF.

The chain is built from TRBV9 and TRBJ2-7; D is perhaps TRBD1 (6 bases). Germline V gene sequence: CDR1 SGDLS, CDR2 YYNGEE. V gave up 4 bases and J gave up 2 bases, with 16 bases separating them. The CDR3 is 15 residues long. Written as DNA, the CDR3 is TGTGCCAGCAGCCCGGACAGATTAACAACCTACGAGCAGTACTTC. Its translation: CASSPDRLTTYEQYF.

CDR3 in amino acids: CASSWQRGGRETQYF. In nucleotides, the CDR3 is TGTGCCAGCAGCTGGCAGCGGGGGGGCCGTGAGACCCAGTACTTC. The rearrangement uses TRBV7-2 and TRBJ2-5, with TRBD2 matching over 10 bases. CDR1 and CDR2 (germline): SGHTA, FQGNSA. The V segment lost 4 bases and the J segment 5 bases; nucleotides outside the gene matches: 7. The CDR3 length is 15 residues.

This clonotype was seen once. The rearrangement joins TRBV5-1 to TRBJ1-2, with D possibly TRBD1 on 5 matching bases. The CDR3 has 15 residues. The germline V and J ends were trimmed by 3 bases and 0 bases, with 12 bases remaining between them. CDR1 and CDR2 (germline): SGHRS, YFSETQ. CDR3 region: CASSSGGLTNYGYTF. For the CDR3, the DNA is TGCGCCAGCAGCTCTGGGGGGTTAACTAACTATGGCTACACCTTC.

The chain combines TRBV20-1 with TRBJ2-3; D gene ambiguous. CDR3 length equals 15 residues. V lost 0 bases, J lost 2 bases, and 12 bases lay in between. Looked up from germline, CDR1 is DFQATT and CDR2 is SNEGSKA (reference sequence). The CDR3 here is CSARDSRVVTDTQYF. The CDR3 nucleotides are TGCAGTGCTAGAGATTCTAGAGTAGTCACAGATACGCAGTATTTT.

About this clonotype: With a much larger clone just one base away, this may be a read error. The chain has TRBV4-1 and TRBJ1-2; tentative D call: TRBD1 (5 bases). This CDR3 region has 14 residues. Per germline, CDR1 MGHRA and CDR2 YSYEKL. The V and J ends lost 7 bases and 0 bases respectively, with 12 bases between them. CDR3 DNA: TGCGCCAGCAACCGACCGACAGCTAACTATGGCTACACCTTC. Protein product: CASNRPTANYGYTF.

This chain uses TRBV6-1 with TRBJ1-2; TRBD1 aligns across 12 bases. The CDR3 is 17 amino acids. Germline loops: CDR1 MNHNS, CDR2 SASEGT. V shed 6 bases and J 7 bases; nucleotides not matched to a gene: 15. CDR3 nucleotides: TGTGCCAGCAGAGCAAGCTACCTGGGGACAGGGGGCGGTGGCTACACCTTC. The encoded protein is CASRASYLGTGGGGYTF.

V and J are TRBV28 and TRBJ2-5; TRBD1 matches at 10 bases. CDR3 length equals 14 residues. The V and J ends lost 6 bases and 4 bases, in that order; junction bases with no gene match: 5. In germline, CDR1 is MDHEN, CDR2 SYDVKM. Written as DNA, the CDR3 is TGTGCCAGCAGGGGACAGGGGTCTGCAGAGACCCAGTACTTC. Its translation: CASRGQGSAETQYF.

V gene TRBV27 combines with J gene TRBJ1-1; 8 bases fit TRBD1. V lost 5 bases to trimming and J lost 3 bases; unmatched junction nucleotides: 5. Germline assignment: CDR1 MNHEY and CDR2 SMNVEV (reference sequence). The CDR3 consists of 14 residues. CDR3 sequence (DNA): TGTGCCAGCAGTAGACAGGGGAGGGACACTGAAGCTTTCTTT. Amino acids: CASSRQGRDTEAFF.

The gene calls are TRBV5-1 and TRBJ2-2; D possibly corresponds to TRBD2 (6 bases). Germline values: CDR1 SGHRS, CDR2 YFSETQ. The V end lost 5 bases, the J end lost 5 bases, and 28 bases lay between the germline ends. The CDR3 is made up of 19 amino acids. For the CDR3, the DNA is TGCGCCAGCAGTCCAGAACCAAAACCGGGGAGGAGGCGGACCGGGGAGCTGTTTTTT. Translating gives CASSPEPKPGRRRTGELFF. Together with reference TRBV5-1 and TRBJ2-2, the CDR3 gives the full variable domain: KAGVTQTPRYLIKTRGQQVTLSCSPISGHRSVSWYQQTPGQGLQFLFEYFSETQRNKGNFPGRFSGRQFSNSRSEMNVSTLELGDSALYLCASSPEPKPGRRRTGELFFGEGSRLTVL.

This clonotype showed up just a few times. The chain combines TRBV24-1 with TRBJ1-2; a weak D match, TRBD1 (6 bases). V lost 3 bases and J lost 8, with 18 bases in between. This CDR3 has 15 residues. Per the germline V gene, CDR1 is KGHDR and CDR2 is SFDVKD. As DNA, the CDR3 is TGTGCCACCAGTGATCGAGGACAGCGATGGGGGGGCTACACCTTC. It encodes CATSDRGQRWGGYTF.

The rearrangement links TRBV6-1 to TRBJ1-5; TRBD1 is a possible D gene (5 bases). Trimming removed 10 bases at V and 6 bases at J, with 13 bases between. The CDR3 totals 12 residues. Germline CDR1 is MNHNS and CDR2 is SASEGT. The CDR3 nucleotides read TGTGCCACCGGGGCCGGAGTTCAGCCCCAGCATTTT. As protein: CATGAGVQPQHF.

The chain employs TRBV11-3 and TRBJ2-7; 7 positions match TRBD1. In germline, CDR1 is SGHNT, CDR2 YENEEA. This CDR3 comprises 16 residues. The junction had 8 bases not matched to a gene; V was cut back by 1 base and J by 2 bases. CDR3 residues: CASSLGGTVSTYEQYF. The CDR3 DNA is TGTGCCAGCAGCTTAGGGGGGACAGTAAGCACCTACGAGCAGTACTTC.

This clonotype showed up just a few times. The chain joins TRBV4-1 to TRBJ2-7; 7 nucleotides align to TRBD1. This CDR3 region has 15 residues. CDR1 and CDR2 from the germline V gene are MGHRA and YSYEKL. The trim removed 3 bases at V and 5 bases at J, leaving 10 bases unmatched. CDR3 DNA: TGCGCCAGCAGCCACACCGGACAGGCATCCCACGAGCAGTACTTC. It encodes CASSHTGQASHEQYF.

V usage is TRBV28 and J usage is TRBJ1-2; 8 nucleotides align to TRBD1. The CDR3 totals 15 residues. The germline V gene encodes CDR1 MDHEN and CDR2 SYDVKM. J lost 5 bases, V lost 4 bases, and 9 bases had no gene match. The CDR3 sequence is CASSSRQGRRYGYTF. The CDR3 DNA reads as TGTGCCAGCAGTTCACGACAGGGGAGGAGATATGGCTACACCTTC.

The rearrangement joins TRBV6-2 or TRBV6-3 to TRBJ2-3, with D uncertain. The germline V and J ends were trimmed by 2 bases and 0 bases, with 18 bases remaining between them. CDR1 is MNHEY and CDR2 is SVGEGT in the germline V gene. This CDR3 is 18 amino acids long. Here the CDR3 reads CASSYVQTGGPSTDTQYF. CDR3 bases: TGTGCCAGCAGTTACGTCCAGACGGGCGGTCCTAGCACAGATACGCAGTATTTT.

This clonotype was seen a handful of times. The rearrangement joins TRBV20-1 to TRBJ1-2, with D unclear. Germline CDR1 and CDR2: DFQATT and SNEGSKA (reference sequence). The CDR3 spans 12 residues. V gave up 0 bases and J gave up 1 base, with 3 bases separating them. CDR3: CSARDLNYGYTF. CDR3 nucleotides: TGCAGTGCTAGAGACCTTAACTATGGCTACACCTTC.

This chain connects TRBV5-4 to TRBJ1-2; D not resolved. CDR3 length equals 16 residues. Trimming pared 0 bases from V and 8 bases from J, leaving 20 bases between. In germline, CDR1 is SGHNT, CDR2 YYREEE (reference sequence). CDR3 in amino acids: CASSLDPGALSGGYTF. The CDR3 bases are TGTGCCAGCAGCTTGGATCCAGGAGCTCTAAGTGGCGGCTACACCTTC.

This clonotype was seen more than once but under ten times. The genes are TRBV12-3 or TRBV12-4 and TRBJ2-7, with 9 bases lining up with TRBD1. Germline trimming cut 1 base from V and 8 bases from J; bases unmatched to any gene: 12. The CDR3 has 16 amino acids. The CDR3 is CASSLGRDRAAGKQYF. Here the CDR3 DNA reads TGTGCCAGCAGTTTAGGCCGGGACAGGGCAGCGGGGAAGCAGTACTTC.

This sequence joins TRBV20-1 and TRBJ2-7; D call uncertain. In germline, CDR1 is DFQATT, CDR2 SNEGSKA (reference sequence). The CDR3 loop spans 15 amino acids. Trimming removed 2 bases at V and 0 bases at J, with 14 bases between. The CDR3 DNA is TGCAGTGCTAGAAAACTTACCGGGTTCTCCTACGAGCAGTACTTC. Its protein product is CSARKLTGFSYEQYF.

The chain couples TRBV28 to TRBJ1-2, with D possibly being TRBD1 (6 bases). The CDR3 loop spans 14 amino acids. Germline CDR1 reads MDHEN; CDR2 reads SYDVKM. V shed 4 bases and J shed 4 bases, with 13 bases lying between them. Written as DNA, the CDR3 is TGTGCCAGCAGTTCTACCGGACAGATCTATGGCTACACCTTC. Its translation: CASSSTGQIYGYTF.

J is TRBJ1-2 and V is TRBV5-1, with TRBD1 identical over 8 bases. Germline CDR1 SGHRS, CDR2 YFSETQ. V lost 5 bases and J lost 6; bases outside the gene matches: 9. The CDR3 totals 14 residues. CDR3 loop: CASSYAGGADGYTF. Written as DNA, the CDR3 is TGCGCCAGCAGTTACGCAGGGGGCGCGGATGGCTACACCTTC.

The V and J genes are TRBV10-2 and TRBJ2-1; a possible D gene is TRBD2 (5 bases). Trimming stripped 6 bases from V and 4 bases from J, with 13 bases between. The CDR3 is made up of 14 amino acids. Looked up from germline, CDR1 is WSHSY and CDR2 is SAAADI. The DNA for the CDR3 is TGCGCCAGCAGGTTCCCTAGCCCGTACAATGAGCAGTTCTTC. Translation gives CASRFPSPYNEQFF.

V and J are TRBV28 and TRBJ1-1; D may be TRBD1 (5 bases). The CDR3 is 16 amino acids. The V end lost 2 bases, the J end lost 0 bases, and 13 bases lay between the germline ends. CDR1 and CDR2 (germline): MDHEN, SYDVKM. CDR3 residues: CASSLTRVGMNTEAFF. The CDR3 DNA sequence: TGTGCCAGCAGTTTAACCAGGGTAGGCATGAACACTGAAGCTTTCTTT.

The chain recombines TRBV6-2 or TRBV6-3 with TRBJ2-3, with 7 bases aligning to TRBD1. Germline V gene data show CDR1 as MNHEY and CDR2 as SVGEGT. This CDR3 has 17 residues. The CDR3 reads CGSVPVIPTGSTDTQYF. The CDR3, as DNA: TGTGGTAGCGTTCCTGTAATACCGACAGGGTCCACAGATACGCAGTATTTT.

This clonotype turned up a few times. This chain links TRBV7-2 with TRBJ2-5; tentative D call: TRBD2 (6 bases). The CDR3 consists of 16 residues. Germline CDR1 reads SGHTA; CDR2 reads FQGNSA. Deletions cut 5 bases from V and 5 bases from J, with 21 bases between. The CDR3 reads CASSPLAGRGSETQYF. For the CDR3, the DNA is TGTGCCAGCAGCCCCCTCGCGGGGAGAGGGAGTGAGACCCAGTACTTC.